These 29 T cell receptor beta chains share one sample of origin, sequenced in a study of T cell repertoires and Cas9 in healthy adults. Only in-frame clones appear in the TCRdb table, and some are missing; sequencing was by immunoSEQ multiplex PCR. The sample holds fewer than 25,000 clones, roughly nine tenths seen once. Source material: CD4+ effector T cells (CD127+, CD25-, CD137-, CD154-) from PBMCs; culture status not recorded. The receptors come from a human donor in good health.

In nucleotides, the CDR3 is TGTGCCAGCAGCTGGGGAGAGCGGGGCTACACCTTC. Amino acid sequence: CASSWGERGYTF. The chain is built from TRBV6-1 and TRBJ1-2; no definite D call. V was trimmed by 6 bases and J by 8 bases, leaving 13 bases between them. The CDR3 extends over 12 amino acids. The germline gives CDR1 MNHNS, CDR2 SASEGT.

The table lists this clone with a count of one. V gene TRBV2 combines with J gene TRBJ1-6, with D possibly TRBD1 on 5 matching bases. The CDR3 is 13 residues long. V was cut by 3 bases and J by 9 bases, with 9 bases left in between. Germline V gene data show CDR1 as SNHLY and CDR2 as FYNNEI. The chain's CDR3 is CASSDREASPLHF. The CDR3 DNA reads TGTGCCAGCAGTGACAGGGAGGCTTCACCCCTCCACTTT.

The chain links TRBV28 to TRBJ1-5; D is ambiguous. Germline assignment: CDR1 MDHEN and CDR2 SYDVKM. CDR3 length: 12 amino acids. Trimming removed 6 bases at V and 3 bases at J, with 6 bases between. The CDR3 is CASRYPNQPQHF. Here the CDR3 DNA reads TGTGCCAGCAGGTACCCCAATCAGCCCCAGCATTTT.

The V gene is TRBV19, the J gene TRBJ1-6; 9 nucleotides align to TRBD1. Germline lookup yields CDR1 LNHDA and CDR2 SQIVND (reference sequence). J lost 10 bases, V lost 5 bases, and 9 bases had no gene match. The CDR3 has 15 residues. DNA for the CDR3: TGTGCCAGTAGTTCATACAGGGGGCTCAACTCACCCCTCCACTTT. This gives the protein CASSSYRGLNSPLHF.

The chain has TRBV15 and TRBJ2-7; TRBD2 might be the D (5 bases). V was clipped by 1 base and J by 2 bases, with 12 bases between them. Per germline, CDR1 LNHNV and CDR2 YYDKDF (reference sequence). The CDR3 runs 15 residues. The DNA for the CDR3 is TGTGCCACCAGCAGAGTGGTCCGAGGGACCTACGAGCAGTACTTC. As protein: CATSRVVRGTYEQYF. Drawing the rest from reference TRBV15 and TRBJ2-7, the complete variable domain is DAMVIQNPRYQVTQFGKPVTLSCSQTLNHNVMYWYQQKSSQAPKLLFHYYDKDFNNEADTPDNFQSRRPNTSFCFLDIRSPGLGDTAMYLCATSRVVRGTYEQYFGPGTRLTVT.

This chain joins TRBV15 and TRBJ1-4; no clear D gene. The V gene lost 3 bases and the J gene lost 10 bases, with 6 bases spanning the gap. The CDR3 loop spans 11 amino acids. The germline CDR1 and CDR2 sequences are LNHNV and YYDKDF (reference sequence). CDR3 residues: CATSSSGKLFF. The CDR3 DNA follows: TGTGCCACCAGCAGTAGTGGAAAACTGTTTTTT. The full variable domain, with the rest looked up from reference TRBV15 and TRBJ1-4, is DAMVIQNPRYQVTQFGKPVTLSCSQTLNHNVMYWYQQKSSQAPKLLFHYYDKDFNNEADTPDNFQSRRPNTSFCFLDIRSPGLGDTAMYLCATSSSGKLFFGSGTQLSVL.

This clone was seen only once. The chain links TRBV2 to TRBJ2-5; TRBD1 agrees at 7 bases. The trim removed 6 bases at V and 0 bases at J, leaving 4 bases unmatched. Germline lookup yields CDR1 SNHLY and CDR2 FYNNEI. The CDR3 extends over 14 amino acids. This CDR3 is CASSRDRNQETQYF. The CDR3 DNA is TGTGCCAGCAGCCGGGACAGAAACCAAGAGACCCAGTACTTC.

CDR3 amino acids: CASSLSAGGLGETQYF. The DNA for the CDR3 is TGTGCCAGCAGCTTATCAGCGGGGGGTTTAGGGGAGACCCAGTACTTC. The V and J genes are TRBV7-2 and TRBJ2-5; 9 positions match TRBD2. The CDR3 extends over 16 amino acids. V lost 2 bases, J lost 5 bases, and 9 bases stayed unmatched. Germline loops: CDR1 SGHTA, CDR2 FQGNSA.

The gene calls are TRBV28 and TRBJ2-4; the match to TRBD2 covers 12 bases. The germline gives CDR1 MDHEN, CDR2 SYDVKM. The V gene end was trimmed by 5 bases and the J gene end by 3 bases; junction bases not matched to a gene: 8. The CDR3 is made up of 17 amino acids. The CDR3 here is CASSATSGGRGKNIQYF. CDR3 nucleotide sequence: TGTGCCAGCAGTGCCACTAGCGGGGGGCGGGGCAAAAACATTCAGTACTTC.

The V call is TRBV30, the J call TRBJ2-3; D remains ambiguous. The germline V gene encodes CDR1 GTSNPN and CDR2 SVGIG (reference sequence). Trimming removed 4 bases from V and 2 bases from J, with 16 bases in between. The CDR3 covers 15 residues. CDR3 nucleotide sequence: TGTGCCTGGAACGGCCGAGCAGGTCTCACAGATACGCAGTATTTT. Amino acid sequence: CAWNGRAGLTDTQYF.

The chain combines TRBV28 with TRBJ1-2, with a possible D match to TRBD1 (5 bases). The CDR3 is 16 residues long. V was trimmed by 5 bases and J by 0 bases, leaving 16 bases between them. Germline V CDR1 and CDR2: MDHEN, SYDVKM. As DNA, the CDR3 is TGTGCCAGCAGTCACCCCGGGGCCGAAGCTAACTATGGCTACACCTTC. Its translation is CASSHPGAEANYGYTF.

The J gene is TRBJ1-3, the V gene TRBV6-5; D may be TRBD1 (6 bases). V was clipped by 6 bases and J by 3 bases, with 12 bases between them. This CDR3 contains 14 residues. Germline V gene lookup returns CDR1 MNHEY and CDR2 SVGAGI. CDR3 nucleotide sequence: TGTGCCAGCAGCCTCAGGGGCTATGGAAACACCATATATTTT. This gives the protein CASSLRGYGNTIYF.

This clone appeared a single time. The rearrangement links TRBV5-1 to TRBJ2-5; a weak D match, TRBD1 (6 bases). CDR3 size: 16 residues. Germline assignment: CDR1 SGHRS and CDR2 YFSETQ. Between the trimmed V and J ends, which lost 0 bases and 8 bases, there was a span of 20 bases. This CDR3 is CASSLEGTGPPATQYF. DNA of the CDR3: TGCGCCAGCAGCTTGGAAGGTACAGGGCCCCCAGCAACCCAGTACTTC.

About this clone: One end of the junction varies from germline; a read error may be responsible. The chain combines TRBV10-3 with TRBJ2-5; D call uncertain. Germline V CDR1 and CDR2: ENHRY, SYGVKD. The CDR3 contains 14 residues. The CDR3 nucleotides read TGTGCCGTCAGTGAGCAACAGCACCAAGAGACCCAGTACTTC. Its protein is CAVSEQQHQETQYF.

J is TRBJ2-3 and V is TRBV9; possible D gene TRBD1, 6 bases. The CDR3 consists of 13 residues. Germline-derived CDR1 and CDR2 are SGDLS and YYNGEE. V was cut by 2 bases and J by 3 bases, with 7 bases left in between. CDR3 loop: CASSVQGTDTQYF. In DNA form, the CDR3 reads TGTGCCAGCAGCGTTCAGGGGACAGATACGCAGTATTTT.

The chain couples TRBV6-5 to TRBJ2-6; D gene unclear. The ends were cut back, 2 bases at V and 0 bases at J, with 8 bases in the middle. This CDR3 contains 16 residues. Germline V CDR1 and CDR2: MNHEY, SVGAGI. CDR3 amino acids: CASSYGRYSGANVLTF. The CDR3 coding sequence is TGTGCCAGCAGTTACGGCCGGTACTCTGGGGCCAACGTCCTGACTTTC.

CDR3 residues: CATNQRWGHYEQYF. CDR3 DNA: TGTGCCACCAATCAGCGTTGGGGACACTACGAGCAGTACTTC. The V and J genes are TRBV6-5 and TRBJ2-7; D perhaps matches TRBD1 (6 bases). The CDR3 sequence is 14 residues long. CDR1 is MNHEY and CDR2 is SVGAGI in the germline V gene. V was pared by 10 bases and J by 3 bases, with 19 bases between.

Here the CDR3 reads CASSPDRGGDTQYF. CDR3 coding DNA: TGTGCCAGCAGCCCTGACAGGGGAGGGGATACGCAGTATTTT. The chain uses TRBV11-2 and TRBJ2-3, with D possibly matching TRBD1 (8 bases). Germline V gene data show CDR1 as SGHAT and CDR2 as FQNNGV. Trimming shortened V by 5 bases and J by 6 bases, and 15 bases separated the two germline ends. The CDR3 extends over 14 amino acids. The whole variable domain, filled in from reference TRBV11-2 and TRBJ2-3, reads EAGVAQSPRYKIIEKRQSVAFWCNPISGHATLYWYQQILGQGPKLLIQFQNNGVVDDSQLPKDRFSAERLKGVDSTLKIQPAKLEDSAVYLCASSPDRGGDTQYFGPGTRLTVL.

V usage is TRBV28 and J usage is TRBJ2-1, with D unresolved. Trimming took off 6 bases at V and 4 bases at J, with 19 bases between the two ends. Germline CDR1 and CDR2: MDHEN and SYDVKM. This CDR3 spans 16 amino acids. CDR3: CASRPGSGLGYNEQFF. The CDR3 DNA sequence: TGTGCCAGCAGGCCCGGGTCGGGTTTGGGGTACAATGAGCAGTTCTTC. The full variable domain, in which reference TRBV28 and TRBJ2-1 provide the parts outside the CDR3, is DVKVTQSSRYLVKRTGEKVFLECVQDMDHENMFWYRQDPGLGLRLIYFSYDVKMKEKGDIPEGYSVSREKKERFSLILESASTNQTSMYLCASRPGSGLGYNEQFFGPGTRLTVL.

The chain is built from TRBV5-1 and TRBJ2-3; 7 bases agree with TRBD1. Per the germline V gene, CDR1 is SGHRS and CDR2 is YFSETQ. V shed 4 bases, J shed 2 bases, and the junction held 4 bases outside the gene matches. CDR3 length: 14 amino acids. CDR3 DNA: TGCGCCAGCAGCGACCAGGGGGACACAGATACGCAGTATTTT. Protein: CASSDQGDTDTQYF.

The chain joins TRBV9 to TRBJ2-7; the match to TRBD1 covers 9 bases. The germline V gene has CDR1 SGDLS and CDR2 YYNGEE. J gave up 3 bases and V 0 bases, and 4 bases lay outside the gene matches. The CDR3 is 15 residues long. CDR3 protein: CASSVAGTGIYEQYF. The CDR3 DNA reads as TGTGCCAGCAGCGTAGCAGGGACAGGGATCTACGAGCAGTACTTC.

This chain connects TRBV28 to TRBJ1-4; TRBD1 might be the D (5 bases). Germline CDR1 and CDR2: MDHEN and SYDVKM. V was cut by 10 bases and J by 5 bases, with 14 bases left in between. This CDR3 comprises 13 residues. CDR3 region: CATYGRGNEKLFF. The CDR3 nucleotides read TGTGCCACCTACGGGAGGGGCAATGAAAAACTGTTTTTT.

This clone was detected once. The chain has TRBV23-1 and TRBJ1-6; 7 positions match TRBD1. TRBV23-1 is an ORF, with its function uncertain. V was pared by 0 bases and J by 0 bases, with 8 bases of the junction left unmatched. The CDR3 contains 19 residues. The CDR3 bases are TGCGCCAGCAGTCAATCGATGGCAGGGGGGCTCTCCTATAATTCACCCCTCCACTTT. Protein product: CASSQSMAGGLSYNSPLHF.

This clone was found a few times. This chain joins TRBV28 and TRBJ2-5; 8 bases agree with TRBD2. CDR1 MDHEN and CDR2 SYDVKM come from the germline V gene. The CDR3 length is 15 residues. After removal of 6 bases from V and 5 bases from J, the junction contained 11 bases not matched to a gene. The CDR3 nucleotides read TGTGCCAGCAGCCCGGGGGGGGGATTGAGGGAGACCCAGTACTTC. It encodes CASSPGGGLRETQYF.

This clone came up once. This rearrangement joins TRBV5-1 to TRBJ1-3; D not resolved. Germline V gene sequence: CDR1 SGHRS, CDR2 YFSETQ. Trimming removed 1 base at V and 4 bases at J, with 9 bases between. CDR3 length: 14 amino acids. The DNA for the CDR3 is TGCGCCAGCAGCTTGAGGTCCGACGGAAACACCATATATTTT. Amino acid sequence: CASSLRSDGNTIYF.

The V gene is TRBV10-3, the J gene TRBJ1-1; 10 bases are a match to TRBD1. The V and J ends lost 8 bases and 1 base, in that order; junction bases with no gene match: 4. This CDR3 is 14 amino acids long. Germline-derived CDR1 and CDR2 are ENHRY and SYGVKD. In DNA form, the CDR3 reads TGTGCCATCGGGAGGGACAGGGGGAACACTGAAGCTTTCTTT. This translates into CAIGRDRGNTEAFF.

The gene calls are TRBV6-5 and TRBJ2-3, with TRBD2 identical over 11 bases. The CDR3 is 15 residues long. Germline V gives CDR1 MNHEY, CDR2 SVGAGI. With 6 bases clipped from V and 1 base from J, the junction kept 3 bases outside the gene matches. The CDR3 loop reads CASRRLAGRTDTQYF. In nucleotides, the CDR3 is TGTGCCAGCAGACGACTAGCGGGGCGCACAGATACGCAGTATTTT.

The chain couples TRBV5-5 to TRBJ1-4, with a weak D call TRBD1 (5 bases). The CDR3 covers 15 residues. The V end was cut by 4 bases, the J end by 5 bases, with 15 bases between. CDR1 is SGHKS, CDR2 YYEKEE, per germline (reference sequence). CDR3 in amino acids: CASSLRGRANEKLFF. In DNA, the CDR3 is TGTGCCAGCAGCCTCCGAGGCAGGGCCAATGAAAAACTGTTTTTT. Filled out from reference TRBV5-5 and TRBJ1-4, the complete variable domain reads DAGVTQSPTHLIKTRGQQVTLRCSPISGHKSVSWYQQVLGQGPQFIFQYYEKEERGRGNFPDRFSARQFPNYSSELNVNALLLGDSALYLCASSLRGRANEKLFFGSGTQLSVL.

V is TRBV5-1 and J is TRBJ2-5; 13 bases are shared with TRBD2. The germline V gene has CDR1 SGHRS and CDR2 YFSETQ. The CDR3 extends over 18 amino acids. V was pared by 3 bases and J by 5 bases, with 13 bases of the junction left unmatched. The CDR3 loop is CASSWGILAGGRSETQYF. CDR3 coding DNA: TGCGCCAGCAGCTGGGGAATACTAGCGGGGGGGCGGTCGGAGACCCAGTACTTC.